This T cell receptor beta chain was identified in a study of blood T cells in healthy people across ages (dated by TCRdb to the mid-2010s). About the study as a whole: Template switching captured roughly one uniquely barcoded TCR beta cDNA molecule per two T cells in model experiments. Using deep sequencing normalized with unique cDNA molecular identifiers, the study measured how TCR beta repertoire diversity changes with age. The donors were divided into four age groups: young (average around 17 years), middle-aged (about 40), aged (roughly 60) and long-lived (about 84). Donors of different ages were randomly distributed across sequencing lanes to avoid experimental bias. Two additional independent replicas of 1 million unique cDNA reads from the same blood draw were analyzed for two donors (one aged 18 to 30 and one aged 80 or older).

The CDR3 runs 16 amino acids, cysteine and phenylalanine included. The DNA shown is the 48-base CDR3, in frame from base 1. CDR1 is given as SGDLS and CDR2 as YYNGEE, both from the germline V gene. Study-wide findings and limitations: The long-lived group showed more naive CD4+ T cells, fewer expanded clones and increased TCR diversity than the aged group, suggesting age selection. The CMV infection status of donors was not known, potentially confounding age-related changes in expanded clonotypes. A strong correlation was found between observed TCR beta diversity and the percentage of naive T cells measured by flow cytometry. Estimates of total diversity based on one million sequenced T cells were regarded as lower bounds and as underestimates. Conclusive comparison of naive and antigen-experienced compartments was prevented by the profiling of bulk unsorted PBMCs. As age increased, observed TCR beta diversity per million T cells dropped in a roughly linear way, and a significant reduction was already evident by age about 40.

Systemically healthy Caucasian individuals from Russia, 35 to 50 in total and aged roughly 6 to 100 years, were included as donors. Each donor gave about 11 milliliters of peripheral blood, drawn into EDTA-treated Vacutainer tubes. Ficoll-Paque density-gradient centrifugation was used to isolate PBMCs, with at least 6.5 million obtained per sample. Total RNA was extracted from PBMCs with Trizol reagent, with at least 6 micrograms obtained per sample. Naive CD45RAhigh/CD27high T cell percentages were measured by flow cytometry on a PBMC aliquot from every donor. The library was obtained by 5' RACE. Data came from an Illumina HiSeq 2500. The second PCR ran for roughly 7 to 12 cycles and used a J-beta primer mix along with a sample-barcoded 5' primer. A unique molecular identifier was introduced onto each TCR beta cDNA molecule by a template-switch 5' adaptor carrying 12 random nucleotides. Each sample yielded at least 2.5 million CDR3-containing paired-end reads. First-strand cDNA synthesis was performed from all RNA using the Mint cDNA synthesis kit, with priming by a TRBC-specific oligonucleotide. Following uracil-DNA glycosylase treatment, a first 18-cycle PCR with universal primers M1SS and BC2_uni_R was performed on all cDNA. From the authors' description of their analysis: Each sample was normalized by randomly selecting 1 million high-quality reads, each carrying a distinct molecular identifier. Instead of being binned into consensus sequences, reads that shared molecular identifiers were thrown out. MiTCR, set to a Q25 quality threshold and the strictest error-elimination algorithm, was used for CDR3 identification, clonotype clustering and error correction. A nonparametric unseen species model with Euler transformation was used to estimate lower-bound total TCR beta diversity. TCRdb reanalyzed the raw reads on its own, using fastp at Q25 for trimming and MiXCR for clone calling, and kept in-frame beta chains. CDR3 protein duplicates are merged, each entry listing the most common genes and DNA. In this record, the V and J calls reflect TCRdb's handling and not the investigators' own analysis. The table for this sample lists hundreds of thousands of distinct CDR3 sequences; around half of them were counted only once. The top ten clones comprise approximately 32% of the sample.

The table lists this clonotype with many counts. Its antigen remains unidentified. Base-call qualities are not available, and no considerably larger clone is one nucleotide away. The receptor was isolated from a woman aged 55-70 years in good health. This chain is built from TRBV9 and TRBJ2-1; possibly the D gene is TRBD2, per 6 matching bases. The better agreement between TRBJ2-7 and the DNA end casts doubt on the J call. Input material: blood. The DNA sequence is given as TGTGCCAGCAGCCACAGTGGCGGGACCTCCTACAATGAGCAGTACTTC. Its protein product is CASSHSGGTSYNEQYF.